This T cell receptor (beta chain) derives from a study of blood T cell repertoires in COVID-19. The data were produced by immunoSEQ multiplex PCR, yet TCRdb's version contains in-frame clones alone and is incomplete. This table has 150,000 to 200,000 clones, about 83% appearing once. Sequencing was performed on PBMCs or T cells enriched from blood (not recorded which). This TCR came from a woman in her thirties who had been exposed to COVID-19.

Here the CDR3 DNA reads TGTGCCAGCAGCTCCCCACTAGCGGGGGGGCAGCCAGATACGCAGTATTTT. As protein: CASSSPLAGGQPDTQYF. The genes are TRBV7-9 and TRBJ2-3, with TRBD2 matching over 13 bases. V lost 4 bases and J lost 4; bases outside the gene matches: 8. CDR3 length: 17 amino acids. Germline V gene sequence: CDR1 SEHNR, CDR2 FQNEAQ (reference sequence).